The 16 T cell receptor beta chains reported below all come from one sample, sequenced in a study of memory CD4+ T cells and cytomegalovirus serostatus. TCRdb's copy holds only in-frame clones and misses some; the assay was immunoSEQ multiplex PCR. Here the sample spans about 52,000 clones, around four fifths being singletons. Single viable CD3+CD4+CD8-CD45RO+ cells were sorted as the memory CD4+ T cells. Material: memory CD4+ T cells from blood. These receptors came from an adult in good health and CMV-seropositive.

The CDR3 spells CASSPPARRSGYTF. For the CDR3, the DNA is TGTGCCAGCAGTCCCCCCGCCAGAAGGTCCGGCTACACCTTC. J is TRBJ1-2 and V is TRBV28; unclear D gene. The germline V and J ends were trimmed by 5 bases and 8 bases, with 18 bases remaining between them. Germline CDR1 reads MDHEN; CDR2 reads SYDVKM. The CDR3 totals 14 residues.

V and J are TRBV7-8 and TRBJ1-5; D is unresolved. The V gene lost 0 bases and the J gene lost 7 bases, with 13 bases spanning the gap. Germline loops: CDR1 SGHVS, CDR2 FQNEAQ. This CDR3 is built from 15 residues. The CDR3: CASSLAGNPGQPQHF. In DNA form, the CDR3 reads TGTGCCAGCAGCTTAGCAGGGAACCCCGGGCAGCCCCAGCATTTT.

V gene TRBV5-6 combines with J gene TRBJ1-2; D not resolved. Germline CDR1 reads SGHDT; CDR2 reads YYEEEE. The length of the CDR3 is 13 residues. V lost 0 bases to trimming and J lost 4 bases, with 7 bases between them. The CDR3 sequence: CASSLGATYGYTF. DNA for the CDR3: TGTGCCAGCAGCTTGGGAGCAACCTATGGCTACACCTTC.

This clone was recorded only once. This chain links TRBV5-1 with TRBJ2-5; 11 bases align to TRBD2. V shed 2 bases and J 5 bases; nucleotides not matched to a gene: 11. Germline CDR1 and CDR2: SGHRS and YFSETQ. CDR3 length: 17 residues. CDR3 sequence (DNA): TGCGCCAGCAGCTTCCAGGGAGTAGCGGGGGGGCCGGAGACCCAGTACTTC. It is translated as CASSFQGVAGGPETQYF.

This clone was counted a single time. The chain recombines TRBV11-2 with TRBJ1-1; D remains unclear. The V end lost 5 bases, the J end lost 0 bases, and 7 bases lay between the germline ends. The CDR3 is made up of 13 amino acids. Germline V lookup: CDR1 SGHAT, CDR2 FQNNGV. The CDR3 reads CASSPHMNTEAFF. CDR3 DNA sequence: TGTGCCAGCAGCCCGCACATGAACACTGAAGCTTTCTTT.

V and J are TRBV18 and TRBJ2-2; TRBD2 matches at 12 bases. This CDR3 region has 17 residues. J lost 4 bases, V lost 1 base, and 4 bases had no gene match. Per the germline V gene, CDR1 is KGHSH and CDR2 is LQKENI. The CDR3 spells CASSPRLAGDPTGELFF. CDR3 DNA sequence: TGTGCCAGCTCACCACGACTAGCGGGAGACCCCACCGGGGAGCTGTTTTTT.

The gene calls are TRBV2 and TRBJ1-5, with 11 nucleotides matching TRBD1. Looked up from germline, CDR1 is SNHLY and CDR2 is FYNNEI. V shed 5 bases and J 9 bases; nucleotides not matched to a gene: 9. The CDR3 runs to 15 residues. The CDR3 sequence: CASSSGTGGTGPQHF. CDR3 nucleotides: TGTGCCAGCAGTTCCGGGACAGGGGGAACGGGGCCCCAGCATTTT.

The chain couples TRBV10-3 to TRBJ1-2; no reliable D call. CDR1 and CDR2 (germline): ENHRY, SYGVKD. The V end lost 3 bases, the J end lost 5 bases, and 7 bases lay between the germline ends. This CDR3 has 12 residues. The CDR3 coding sequence is TGTGCCATCAGTGAACAGAAGTATGGCTACACCTTC. Its protein is CAISEQKYGYTF.

The chain recombines TRBV7-9 with TRBJ1-2; D is unclear. Trimming took off 5 bases at V and 5 bases at J, with 24 bases between the two ends. The V gene's germline CDR1 is SEHNR and CDR2 FQNEAQ (reference sequence). The CDR3 runs to 17 residues. In DNA form, the CDR3 reads TGTGCCAGCAGCCCCGGACGTAGCTCGGAGGGCGCGTATGGCTACACCTTC. It is translated as CASSPGRSSEGAYGYTF.

This clone was observed a few times. The chain recombines TRBV7-9 with TRBJ1-2; unclear D gene. V gave up 7 bases and J gave up 4 bases, with 13 bases separating them. The CDR3 is 13 residues long. The germline CDR1 and CDR2 sequences are SEHNR and FQNEAQ (reference sequence). CDR3 amino acids: CASTIGRGYGYTF. In nucleotides, the CDR3 is TGTGCCAGCACTATCGGGCGGGGCTATGGCTACACCTTC.

The table lists this clone with a count of one. V and J are TRBV11-3 and TRBJ2-2; TRBD2 is a possible D gene (6 bases). V was pared by 0 bases and J by 1 base, with 12 bases between. The germline V gene encodes CDR1 SGHNT and CDR2 YENEEA. This CDR3 region has 17 residues. The CDR3 sequence is CASSLDSWRGNTGELFF. Written as DNA, the CDR3 is TGTGCCAGCAGCTTAGACTCTTGGCGGGGGAACACCGGGGAGCTGTTTTTT.

The V and J genes are TRBV2 and TRBJ2-6, with D uncertain. CDR1 SNHLY and CDR2 FYNNEI come from the germline V gene. The CDR3 runs to 13 residues. Deletions cut 8 bases from V and 4 bases from J, with 9 bases between. CDR3 DNA: TGTGCCAGCCAAGGAAGAGGGGCCAACGTCCTGACTTTC. This sequence encodes CASQGRGANVLTF.

The V gene is TRBV7-3, the J gene TRBJ2-5; D might be TRBD2 (6 bases). Germline-derived CDR1 and CDR2 are SGHTA and FQGTGA. The CDR3 runs 14 residues. Trimming removed 5 bases from V and 5 bases from J, with 15 bases in between. CDR3 nucleotide sequence: TGTGCCAGCAGCCCGGGACTCCCCGGGGAGACCCAGTACTTC. Protein product: CASSPGLPGETQYF.

The chain has TRBV7-9 and TRBJ2-1, with D perhaps being TRBD1 or TRBD2 (6 bases each). The germline V gene has CDR1 SEHNR and CDR2 FQNEAQ (reference sequence). Trimming cost V 1 base and J 14 bases, with 15 bases left between them. This CDR3 has 13 residues. CDR3 coding DNA: TGTGCCAGCAGCTTAGAGGGGGGCTCCGGGAAGTTCTTC. Its protein is CASSLEGGSGKFF.

The chain has TRBV5-6 and TRBJ2-5; TRBD1 matches 7 bases. Looked up from germline, CDR1 is SGHDT and CDR2 is YYEEEE. The CDR3 is 13 amino acids. V gave up 4 bases and J gave up 5 bases; unmatched junction bases: 5. CDR3 DNA: TGTGCCAGCAGCACCGACAGGGTTGAGACCCAGTACTTC. It translates to CASSTDRVETQYF.

This clone was counted once. The CDR3 loop is CASSLDDRTVGYTF. The CDR3 nucleotides read TGTGCCAGCAGCTTAGATGACCGAACGGTAGGCTACACCTTC. The chain couples TRBV7-2 to TRBJ1-2; D gene ambiguous. Germline V gene data show CDR1 as SGHTA and CDR2 as FQGNSA. Trimming took 1 base from V and 8 from J, leaving 14 bases between them. This CDR3 is 14 amino acids long. Full variable domain (missing parts from reference TRBV7-2 and TRBJ1-2): GAGVSQSPSNKVTEKGKDVELRCDPISGHTALYWYRQSLGQGLEFLIYFQGNSAPDKSGLPSDRFSAERTGGSVSTLTIQRTQQEDSAVYLCASSLDDRTVGYTFGSGTRLTVV.